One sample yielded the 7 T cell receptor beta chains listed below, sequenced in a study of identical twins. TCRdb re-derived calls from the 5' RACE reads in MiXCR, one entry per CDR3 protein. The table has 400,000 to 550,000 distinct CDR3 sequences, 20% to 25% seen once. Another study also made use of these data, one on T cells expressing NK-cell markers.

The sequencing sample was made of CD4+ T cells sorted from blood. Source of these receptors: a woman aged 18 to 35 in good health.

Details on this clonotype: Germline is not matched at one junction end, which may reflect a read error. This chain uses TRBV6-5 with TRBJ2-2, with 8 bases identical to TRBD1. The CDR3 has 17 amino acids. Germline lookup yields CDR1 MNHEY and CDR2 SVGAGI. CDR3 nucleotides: TGTGCCAGCGGTTACCTCCCTGGGACAGGCAACATCGGGGAGCTGTTTTTT. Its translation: CASGYLPGTGNIGELFF.

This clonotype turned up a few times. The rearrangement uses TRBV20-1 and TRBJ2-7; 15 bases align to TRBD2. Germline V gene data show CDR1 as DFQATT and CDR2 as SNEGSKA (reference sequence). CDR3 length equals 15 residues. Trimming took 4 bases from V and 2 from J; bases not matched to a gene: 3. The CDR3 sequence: CSAKGLAGGTYEQYF. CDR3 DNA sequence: TGCAGTGCTAAAGGACTAGCGGGGGGGACCTACGAGCAGTACTTC.

The CDR3 region has the DNA TGCAGTGTCGGGCTCCGATACAATGAGCAGTTCTTC. It encodes CSVGLRYNEQFF. The chain combines TRBV20-1 with TRBJ2-1, with D hard to call. Trimming took off 7 bases at V and 4 bases at J, with 11 bases between the two ends. The CDR3 extends over 12 amino acids. Germline V gene data show CDR1 as DFQATT and CDR2 as SNEGSKA (reference sequence).

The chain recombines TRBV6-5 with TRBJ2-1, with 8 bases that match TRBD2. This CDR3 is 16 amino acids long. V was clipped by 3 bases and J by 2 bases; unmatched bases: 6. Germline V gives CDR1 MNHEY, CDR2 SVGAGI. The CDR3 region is CASSYAGGPTYNEQFF. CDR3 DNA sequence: TGTGCCAGCAGTTATGCGGGAGGCCCAACCTACAATGAGCAGTTCTTC.

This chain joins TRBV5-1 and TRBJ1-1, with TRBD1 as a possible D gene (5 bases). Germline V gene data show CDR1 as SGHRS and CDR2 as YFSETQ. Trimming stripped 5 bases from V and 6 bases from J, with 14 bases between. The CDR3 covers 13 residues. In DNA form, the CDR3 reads TGCGCCAGCAGACTGGGCGGGGCGGCTGAAGCTTTCTTT. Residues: CASRLGGAAEAFF. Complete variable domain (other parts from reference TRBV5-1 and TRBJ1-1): KAGVTQTPRYLIKTRGQQVTLSCSPISGHRSVSWYQQTPGQGLQFLFEYFSETQRNKGNFPGRFSGRQFSNSRSEMNVSTLELGDSALYLCASRLGGAAEAFFGQGTRLTVV.

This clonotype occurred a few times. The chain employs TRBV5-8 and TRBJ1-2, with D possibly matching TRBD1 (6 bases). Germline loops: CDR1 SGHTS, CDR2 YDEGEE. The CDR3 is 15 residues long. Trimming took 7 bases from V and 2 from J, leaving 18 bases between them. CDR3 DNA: TGTGCCAGCCTACCCTACGCAGGGGCCAACTATGGCTACACCTTC. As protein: CASLPYAGANYGYTF. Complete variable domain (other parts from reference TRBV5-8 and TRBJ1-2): EAGVTQSPTHLIKTRGQQATLRCSPISGHTSVYWYQQALGLGLQFLLWYDEGEERNRGNFPPRFSGRQFPNYSSELNVNALELEDSALYLCASLPYAGANYGYTFGSGTRLTVV.

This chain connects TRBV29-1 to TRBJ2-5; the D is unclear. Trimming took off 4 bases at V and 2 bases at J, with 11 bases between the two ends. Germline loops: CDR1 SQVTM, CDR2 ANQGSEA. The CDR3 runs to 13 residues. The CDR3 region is CSVAVASQETQYF. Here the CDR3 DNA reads TGCAGCGTTGCCGTGGCGTCGCAAGAGACCCAGTACTTC.